These 20 T cell receptor beta chains were all obtained from the same sample, sequenced in a study of blood T cell repertoires in COVID-19. The repertoire was sequenced with immunoSEQ multiplex PCR; TCRdb's copy has only in-frame clones and lacks some. The table includes some 120,000 clones, around 80% detected once. Sequencing was performed on peripheral blood. The receptors stem from an older man with active or convalescent COVID-19.

The CDR3: CASSLTGFSSEAFF. The CDR3 coding sequence is TGTGCCAGCAGCCTTACAGGGTTTTCCAGTGAAGCTTTCTTT. This chain uses TRBV3-1 (or the pseudogene TRBV3-2) with TRBJ1-1, with TRBD1 as a possible D gene (6 bases). V was cut by 4 bases and J by 7 bases, with 16 bases left in between. The CDR3 has 14 amino acids. The germline V gene encodes CDR1 LGHDT and CDR2 YNNKEL (reference sequence).

V is TRBV6-6 and J is TRBJ2-2; weak D call: TRBD1 (6 bases). There are 15 residues in the CDR3. Trimming stripped 5 bases from V and 2 bases from J, with 12 bases between. Per the germline V gene, CDR1 is MNHNY and CDR2 is SVGAGI (reference sequence). CDR3 in DNA: TGTGCCAGCAGTGTGCCGGGACAAAACACCGGGGAGCTGTTTTTT. Amino acid sequence: CASSVPGQNTGELFF.

V and J are TRBV25-1 and TRBJ2-3; D is undetermined. Germline CDR1 MGHDK, CDR2 SYGVNS. V gave up 1 base and J gave up 2 bases, with 10 bases separating them. The CDR3 is 15 amino acids. This CDR3 reads CASSESVWATDTQYF. The CDR3 nucleotides read TGTGCCAGCAGTGAATCCGTTTGGGCCACAGATACGCAGTATTTT.

This clone appeared a few times. This chain connects TRBV10-2 to TRBJ2-5; the D gene is possibly TRBD2 (6 bases). With 6 bases removed from V and 1 base from J, the gap between germline ends came to 15 bases. This CDR3 comprises 15 residues. The germline V gene has CDR1 WSHSY and CDR2 SAAADI. CDR3 protein: CASRTSGLPQETQYF. Here the CDR3 DNA reads TGCGCCAGCAGGACTTCGGGACTGCCCCAAGAGACCCAGTACTTC.

This rearrangement joins TRBV18 to TRBJ1-4, with D perhaps TRBD1 (6 bases). Germline V gene data show CDR1 as KGHSH and CDR2 as LQKENI. The CDR3 has 15 amino acids. Trimming pared 4 bases from V and 8 bases from J, leaving 17 bases between. The CDR3 nucleotides read TGTGCCAGCTCACAAGGGACATCAGAGTGGGAAAAACTGTTTTTT. The encoded protein is CASSQGTSEWEKLFF.

The chain uses TRBV5-1 and TRBJ2-7, with 7 bases identical to TRBD1. CDR3 size: 14 residues. V was clipped by 4 bases and J by 2 bases; unmatched bases: 6. Germline CDR1 is SGHRS and CDR2 is YFSETQ. CDR3 nucleotide sequence: TGCGCCAGCAGCACAGACAGGGTGACCTACGAGCAGTACTTC. Its translation: CASSTDRVTYEQYF.

The chain is built from TRBV12-3 or TRBV12-4 and TRBJ1-5, with unresolved D. V lost 1 base and J 7 bases, leaving 5 bases between the germline ends. The length of the CDR3 is 12 residues. CDR3 sequence reads: CASSLDRQPQHF. Written as DNA, the CDR3 is TGTGCCAGCAGTTTAGACCGGCAGCCCCAGCATTTT.

The rearrangement links TRBV3-1 (or the pseudogene TRBV3-2) to TRBJ1-1, with 8 nucleotides matching TRBD1. Germline loops: CDR1 LGHDT, CDR2 YNNKEL (reference sequence). With V trimmed by 2 bases and J by 4 bases, 6 bases remained unmatched. This CDR3 has 15 residues. The CDR3 is CASSQQQGGFTEAFF. In DNA, the CDR3 is TGTGCCAGCAGCCAACAACAGGGGGGCTTCACTGAAGCTTTCTTT.

V and J are TRBV30 and TRBJ2-5; D possibly corresponds to TRBD2 (5 bases). The CDR3 consists of 14 residues. Germline V lookup: CDR1 GTSNPN, CDR2 SVGIG (reference sequence). The V end was cut by 0 bases, the J end by 4 bases, with 12 bases between. The CDR3 DNA sequence: TGTGCCTGGAGTGTACAGCTAGCATCAGAGACCCAGTACTTC. Its translation is CAWSVQLASETQYF.

This chain joins TRBV24-1 and TRBJ1-2; a possible D gene is TRBD1 (6 bases). The V gene's germline CDR1 is KGHDR and CDR2 SFDVKD. V was trimmed by 10 bases and J by 2 bases, leaving 13 bases between them. The length of the CDR3 is 13 residues. The CDR3 sequence is CATSTGSNYGYTF. Written as DNA, the CDR3 is TGTGCCACGTCCACAGGGTCAAACTATGGCTACACCTTC.

The CDR3 sequence is CASSYSSGLYNSPLHF. In DNA form, the CDR3 reads TGTGCCAGCAGTTACTCATCAGGGCTTTATAATTCACCCCTCCACTTT. The chain joins TRBV6-5 to TRBJ1-6; possibly TRBD1 for D (5 bases). Germline values: CDR1 MNHEY, CDR2 SVGAGI. The V and J ends lost 0 bases and 4 bases respectively, with 10 bases between them. The CDR3 contains 16 residues.

The rearrangement links TRBV28 to TRBJ1-6; TRBD1 might be the D (6 bases). CDR1 MDHEN and CDR2 SYDVKM come from the germline V gene. V dropped 6 bases and J dropped 7 bases, with 16 bases sitting between them. This CDR3 has 15 residues. The CDR3 DNA is TGTGCCAGCAGGGAACAGGGAAGAAAAAATTCACCCCTCCACTTT. This gives the protein CASREQGRKNSPLHF.

The CDR3 DNA reads TGCGCCAGCAGCACCAGGACAGGGCGAAACACTGAAGCTTTCTTT. Amino acid sequence: CASSTRTGRNTEAFF. V is TRBV5-1 and J is TRBJ1-1; 8 nucleotides match TRBD1. Per germline, CDR1 SGHRS and CDR2 YFSETQ. This CDR3 has 15 residues. V dropped 4 bases and J dropped 2; count of bases not matched to a gene: 7.

The V gene is TRBV5-6, the J gene TRBJ2-4, with TRBD1 matching over 8 bases. CDR3 size: 15 residues. Germline-derived CDR1 and CDR2 are SGHDT and YYEEEE. V shed 4 bases and J 4 bases; nucleotides not matched to a gene: 7. CDR3 protein: CASSPQGAQKNIQYF. The CDR3 region has the DNA TGTGCCAGCAGCCCCCAGGGGGCGCAAAAAAACATTCAGTACTTC.

The chain links TRBV9 to TRBJ2-1; 7 bases align to TRBD2. J was trimmed by 1 base and V by 2 bases; bases with no gene match: 3. Germline-derived CDR1 and CDR2 are SGDLS and YYNGEE. This CDR3 region has 15 residues. CDR3 protein: CASSVVGGSYNEQFF. CDR3 DNA: TGTGCCAGCAGCGTCGTGGGAGGGTCCTACAATGAGCAGTTCTTC.

This clone was counted many times. V is TRBV19 and J is TRBJ2-5; D is undetermined. The CDR3 runs 13 residues. Germline V gives CDR1 LNHDA, CDR2 SQIVND (reference sequence). V shed 4 bases and J shed 4 bases, with 10 bases lying between them. The chain's CDR3 is CASSTRRGETQYF. In DNA, the CDR3 is TGTGCCAGTAGTACCCGGAGAGGAGAGACCCAGTACTTC.

The rearrangement uses TRBV7-8 and TRBJ1-1; D gene ambiguous. Germline CDR1 is SGHVS and CDR2 is FQNEAQ. With 4 bases removed from V and 6 bases from J, the gap between germline ends came to 18 bases. There are 15 residues in the CDR3. DNA for the CDR3: TGTGCCAGCAGCTCGGGCTCACGAGGGAAGGCTGAAGCTTTCTTT. Translation: CASSSGSRGKAEAFF.

The chain recombines TRBV11-1 with TRBJ1-1; TRBD1 might be the D (6 bases). The V and J ends lost 1 base and 5 bases respectively, with 11 bases between them. In germline, CDR1 is SGHAT, CDR2 FQDESV (reference sequence). The CDR3 runs to 14 residues. The CDR3 reads CASSLGRGSTEAFF. In DNA, the CDR3 is TGTGCCAGCAGCTTAGGTAGGGGGAGTACTGAAGCTTTCTTT.

This clone was counted only a few times. The rearrangement joins TRBV6-5 to TRBJ1-4; D ambiguous. Germline loops: CDR1 MNHEY, CDR2 SVGAGI. V lost 7 bases to trimming and J lost 3 bases, with 9 bases between them. This CDR3 is 13 amino acids long. Here the CDR3 reads CASMRRSNEKLFF. The CDR3 bases are TGTGCCAGCATGAGGAGATCTAATGAAAAACTGTTTTTT.

This clone was seen only once. The CDR3 loop is CASSYRDRVYEQYF. Written as DNA, the CDR3 is TGTGCCAGCAGTTATAGGGACAGGGTATACGAGCAGTACTTC. V gene TRBV6-5 combines with J gene TRBJ2-7; 9 bases are a match to TRBD1. The CDR3 is made up of 14 amino acids. The ends lost 3 bases at V and 4 bases at J; junction bases unmatched: 4. Germline V gene lookup returns CDR1 MNHEY and CDR2 SVGAGI.